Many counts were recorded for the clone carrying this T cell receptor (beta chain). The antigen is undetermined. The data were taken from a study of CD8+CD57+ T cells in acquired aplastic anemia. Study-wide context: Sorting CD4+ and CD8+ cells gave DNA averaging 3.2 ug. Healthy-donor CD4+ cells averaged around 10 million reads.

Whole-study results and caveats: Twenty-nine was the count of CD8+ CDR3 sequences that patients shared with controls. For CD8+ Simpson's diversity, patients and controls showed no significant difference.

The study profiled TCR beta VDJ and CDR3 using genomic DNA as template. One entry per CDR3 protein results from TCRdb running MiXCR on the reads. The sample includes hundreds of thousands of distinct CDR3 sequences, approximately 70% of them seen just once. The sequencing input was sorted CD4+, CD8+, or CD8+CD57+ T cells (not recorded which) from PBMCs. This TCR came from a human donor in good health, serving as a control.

CDR3 sequence (DNA): TGTGCCAGTAGGCCTAGGGGGCTGGACACTGAAGCTTTCTTT. Protein sequence: CASRPRGLDTEAFF. V is TRBV19 and J is TRBJ1-1; 7 nucleotides line up with TRBD1. Germline CDR1 and CDR2: LNHDA and SQIVND (reference sequence). J gave up 3 bases and V 6 bases, and 7 bases lay outside the gene matches. CDR3 length: 14 residues.